This T cell receptor (beta chain) was documented in a study of cytomegalovirus exposure and HLA in healthy donors. CDR3 size: 17 residues. V dropped 3 bases and J dropped 6; count of bases not matched to a gene: 10. Germline V lookup: CDR1 SGHNT, CDR2 YENEEA. Primers: 60 Vbeta forward and 13 Jbeta reverse. Sequencing used immunoSEQ multiplex PCR; TCRdb keeps in-frame clones, though not all of them. The repertoire holds about 160,000 clones, with around 83% as singletons. Worth noting for this clone: Its antigen is as yet unknown.

Study-level findings and limits: It emerged from a later analysis that several of the most significant clusters appeared to be linked to common viral pathogens. Prior analysis indicated that the majority of TCR beta V segments exhibited productivity approximately 90% or approximately 30% of the time. Associated with HLA alleles at 0.05 false discovery rate in a later analysis were about 17,000 TCR beta sequences. The authors later found HLA-associated TCR beta chains more clonally expanded than equally common others.

The chain is built from TRBV11-3 and TRBJ2-1, with 11 bases matching TRBD2. The sample taken for sequencing was PBMCs. The receptor's source is a man aged 50 or older in good health and CMV-seropositive. CDR3 nucleotide sequence: TGTGCCAGCAGCTTTACTCGGACTAGCGGGCCCTTCAATGAGCAGTTCTTC. Encoded protein: CASSFTRTSGPFNEQFF.